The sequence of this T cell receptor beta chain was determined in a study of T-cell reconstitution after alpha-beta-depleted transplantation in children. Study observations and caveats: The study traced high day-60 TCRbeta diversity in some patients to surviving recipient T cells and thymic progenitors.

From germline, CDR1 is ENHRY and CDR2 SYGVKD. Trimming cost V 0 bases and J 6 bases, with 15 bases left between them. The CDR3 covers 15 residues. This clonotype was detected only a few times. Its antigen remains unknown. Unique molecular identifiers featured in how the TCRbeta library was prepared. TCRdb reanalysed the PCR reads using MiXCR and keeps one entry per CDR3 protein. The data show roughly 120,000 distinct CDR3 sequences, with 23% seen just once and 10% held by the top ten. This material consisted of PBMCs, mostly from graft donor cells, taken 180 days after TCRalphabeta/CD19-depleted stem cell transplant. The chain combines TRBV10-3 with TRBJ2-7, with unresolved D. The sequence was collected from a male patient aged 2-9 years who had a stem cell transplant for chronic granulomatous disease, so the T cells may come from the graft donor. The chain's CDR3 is CAISESPVEPGEQYF. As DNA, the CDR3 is TGTGCCATCAGTGAGTCCCCTGTTGAGCCAGGCGAGCAGTACTTC.